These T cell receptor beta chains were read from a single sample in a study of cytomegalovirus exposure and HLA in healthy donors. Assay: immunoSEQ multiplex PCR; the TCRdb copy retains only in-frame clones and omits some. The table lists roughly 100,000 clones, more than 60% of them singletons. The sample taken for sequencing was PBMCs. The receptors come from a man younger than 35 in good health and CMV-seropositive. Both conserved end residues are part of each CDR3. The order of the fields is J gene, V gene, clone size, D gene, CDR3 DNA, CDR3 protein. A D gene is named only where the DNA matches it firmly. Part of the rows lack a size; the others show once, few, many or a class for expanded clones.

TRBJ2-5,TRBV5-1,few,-,TGCGCCAGCAGCATTACGACATCTCGGGGGTTGTACCAAGAGACCCAGTACTTC,CASSITTSRGLYQETQYF
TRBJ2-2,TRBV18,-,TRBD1,TGTGCCAGCTCACCACCTGTCGGGACAGGGGAGACCAGGGAGCTGTTTTTT,CASSPPVGTGETRELFF
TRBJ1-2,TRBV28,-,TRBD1,TGTGCCAGCAGTCCCGGAAGGGGGCGAATGGGGTATGGCTACACCTTC,CASSPGRGRMGYGYTF
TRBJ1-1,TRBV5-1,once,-,TGCGCCAGCAGCTTGGCCCGTAACACTGAAGCTTTCTTT,CASSLARNTEAFF
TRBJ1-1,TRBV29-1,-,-,TGCAGCGTTTACAGGGAGTTGAACACTGAAGCTTTCTTT,CSVYRELNTEAFF
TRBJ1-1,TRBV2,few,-,TGTGCCAGCAGCGGGACTGAAGCTTTCTTT,CASSGTEAFF
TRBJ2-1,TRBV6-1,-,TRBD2,TGTGCCAGCAGCACACTAGCGGGGGGGTACAATGAGCAGTTCTTC,CASSTLAGGYNEQFF
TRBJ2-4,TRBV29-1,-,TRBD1,TGCAGCGTAGACGACAGGGGGAAACAGTACTTC,CSVDDRGKQYF
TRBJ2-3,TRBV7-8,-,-,TGTGCCAGCAGCTTAGCGCGGATAGGCACAGATACGCAGTATTTT,CASSLARIGTDTQYF
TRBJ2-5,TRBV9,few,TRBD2,TGTGCCAGCAGCGTCGGGGCTAGCGGGGGGAGAGAGACCCAGTACTTC,CASSVGASGGRETQYF
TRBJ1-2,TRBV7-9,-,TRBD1,TGTGCCAGCAGCTTAGAGGACAGGCTCCTCTATGGCTACACCTTC,CASSLEDRLLYGYTF
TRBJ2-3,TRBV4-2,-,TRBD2,TGTGCCAGCAGCCAAGATCCCCCCGGGACTAGCGGGTTCACAGATACGCAGTATTTT,CASSQDPPGTSGFTDTQYF
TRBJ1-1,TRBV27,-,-,TGTGCCAGCAGCACCCTCTCCTTCGGGTGGCAGAACACTGAAGCTTTCTTT,CASSTLSFGWQNTEAFF
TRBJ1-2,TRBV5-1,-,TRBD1,TGCGCCAGCAGCCATACAGGGGGCGAGACCTATGGCTACACCTTC,CASSHTGGETYGYTF
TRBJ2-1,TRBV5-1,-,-,TGCGCCAGCAGCCCAGGGACTCTCAAGAGCTCCTACAATGAGCAGTTCTTC,CASSPGTLKSSYNEQFF
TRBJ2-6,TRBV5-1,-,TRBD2,TGCGCCAGCGGCTATGGAGCGGGGACCTCTGGGGCCAACGTCCTGACTTTC,CASGYGAGTSGANVLTF
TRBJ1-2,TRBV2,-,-,TGTGCCAGCAGACCGGGGGACGGCTACACCTTC,CASRPGDGYTF
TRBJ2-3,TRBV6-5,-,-,TGTGCCAGCAGTTACGCGGGGATCACAGATACGCAGTATTTT,CASSYAGITDTQYF
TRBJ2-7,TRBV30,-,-,TGTGCCTGGAGCCGTGGGGGGAGCTCCTACGAGCAGTACTTC,CAWSRGGSSYEQYF
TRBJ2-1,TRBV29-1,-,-,TGCAGCGTTGGGGCTGGGGGGGCGGGAAATGAGCAGTTCTTC,CSVGAGGAGNEQFF
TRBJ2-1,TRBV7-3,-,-,TGTGCCAGCAGCTTAGCGGGACCCCGCAATGAGCAGTTCTTC,CASSLAGPRNEQFF
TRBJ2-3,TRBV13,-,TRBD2,TGTGCCAGCAGCTCGACCGATAGCGGGGGAACGCAGTATTTT,CASSSTDSGGTQYF
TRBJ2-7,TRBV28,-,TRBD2,TGTGCCAGCAGCCAGGGACTAGCGGGGGACGTTGTCACGACCTACGAGCAGTACTTC,CASSQGLAGDVVTTYEQYF
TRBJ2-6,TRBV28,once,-,TGTGCCAGCAGTACCCATATTCGGGACACGAGCTCTGGGGCCAACGTCCTGACTTTC,CASSTHIRDTSSGANVLTF
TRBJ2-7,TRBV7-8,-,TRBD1,TGTGCCAGCAGCTTAGTAGCAGGGGGCTCCTACGAGCAGTACTTC,CASSLVAGGSYEQYF
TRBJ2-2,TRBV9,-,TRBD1,TGTGCCAGCAGCCCCCGGACAGGGAACACCGGGGAGCTGTTTTTT,CASSPRTGNTGELFF
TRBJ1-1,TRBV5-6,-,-,TGTGCCAGCAGTCGTGACAGTTTGAACACTGAAGCTTTCTTT,CASSRDSLNTEAFF
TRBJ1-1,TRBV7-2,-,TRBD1,TGTGCCAGCAGCGAGGGGGCAAACACTGAAGCTTTCTTT,CASSEGANTEAFF
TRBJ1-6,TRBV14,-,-,TGTGCCAGCAGCAGACTTAATTCACCCCTCCACTTT,CASSRLNSPLHF
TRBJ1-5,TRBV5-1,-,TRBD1,TGCGCCAGCAGCTTCGAGACAGGGGCTAATCAGCCCCAGCATTTT,CASSFETGANQPQHF
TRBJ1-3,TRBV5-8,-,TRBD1,TGTGCCAGCAGCTTGTCAACAGGGACAGGGTCTGGAAACACCATATATTTT,CASSLSTGTGSGNTIYF
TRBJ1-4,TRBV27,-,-,TGTGCCAGCAGTTTAATAGGGGCTGGCGAGAAACTGTTTTTT,CASSLIGAGEKLFF